The rows below give T cell receptor beta chains drawn from one sample of a study of blood T cell repertoires in COVID-19. Assay used: immunoSEQ multiplex PCR; TCRdb lists only in-frame clones, some missing. Among roughly 90,000 clones listed, approximately 88% were seen once. What was sequenced was peripheral blood. The receptors here all came from an elderly woman with active or convalescent COVID-19. Both conserved end residues are part of each CDR3. Fields, in order: CDR3 protein, CDR3 DNA, J gene, D gene, V gene, clone size. D genes are given only for firm matches. Clone size is not always given. Where it is, it says once, few, many or a class for expanded clones.

CDR3: CASSQVGVYGYTF
DNA: TGCGCCAGCAGCCAAGTCGGGGTATATGGCTACACCTTC
J: TRBJ1-2
D: NA
V: TRBV4-1
size: NA

CDR3: CASSVDRGLYEQYF
DNA: TGTGCCAGCAGTGTCGACAGGGGGCTCTACGAGCAGTACTTC
J: TRBJ2-7
D: TRBD1
V: TRBV2
size: NA

CDR3: CASSVEGQFSVYTF
DNA: TGTGCCAGCAGCGTAGAGGGACAGTTTTCGGTCTACACCTTC
J: TRBJ1-2
D: TRBD1
V: TRBV9
size: once

CDR3: CASSLGQGANEKLFF
DNA: TGTGCCAGCAGCTTGGGACAGGGCGCTAATGAAAAACTGTTTTTT
J: TRBJ1-4
D: TRBD1
V: TRBV5-5
size: NA

CDR3: CASSLSGTFTEAFF
DNA: TGTGCCAGCAGTTTATCTGGGACTTTCACTGAAGCTTTCTTT
J: TRBJ1-1
D: NA
V: TRBV27
size: NA

CDR3: CASSPGAGNTEAFF
DNA: TGTGCCAGCTCACCAGGGGCAGGGAACACTGAAGCTTTCTTT
J: TRBJ1-1
D: NA
V: TRBV18
size: NA

CDR3: CASSQSPRNHYGYTF
DNA: TGTGCCAGCAGCCAATCACCGAGGAATCACTATGGCTACACCTTC
J: TRBJ1-2
D: NA
V: TRBV3-1/TRBV3-2
size: NA

CDR3: CAWSAQGGSGYTF
DNA: TGTGCCTGGAGTGCACAAGGGGGCAGTGGCTACACCTTC
J: TRBJ1-2
D: TRBD1
V: TRBV30
size: NA

CDR3: CASSPGLAGGWADTQYF
DNA: TGTGCCAGCAGCCCTGGACTAGCGGGCGGGTGGGCAGATACGCAGTATTTT
J: TRBJ2-3
D: TRBD2
V: TRBV7-2
size: once

CDR3: CASPGGDPPGNTIYF
DNA: TGTGCCAGTCCGGGGGGGGATCCTCCTGGAAACACCATATATTTT
J: TRBJ1-3
D: NA
V: TRBV6-8
size: NA

CDR3: CASSDRDRGIQPQHF
DNA: TGTGCCAGTAGTGACCGGGACAGGGGGATTCAGCCCCAGCATTTT
J: TRBJ1-5
D: TRBD1
V: TRBV19
size: NA

CDR3: CAWSALGLAGGPITDTQYF
DNA: TGTGCCTGGAGTGCGCTGGGACTAGCGGGAGGGCCAATCACAGATACGCAGTATTTT
J: TRBJ2-3
D: TRBD2
V: TRBV30
size: NA

CDR3: CAISQTTGSTGNTIYF
DNA: TGTGCCATCAGTCAGACGACAGGGTCTACTGGAAACACCATATATTTT
J: TRBJ1-3
D: TRBD1
V: TRBV10-3
size: NA

CDR3: CASSYSGRTPQETQYF
DNA: TGTGCCAGCAGTTACTCGGGTCGGACACCACAAGAGACCCAGTACTTC
J: TRBJ2-5
D: NA
V: TRBV6-5
size: NA

CDR3: CASSVNEEGAKNIQYF
DNA: TGTGCCAGCAGTGTCAATGAGGAGGGTGCCAAAAACATTCAGTACTTC
J: TRBJ2-4
D: NA
V: TRBV6-1
size: once

CDR3: CASSPRDRGWQETQYF
DNA: TGTGCCAGCAGTCCAAGGGACAGGGGGTGGCAAGAGACCCAGTACTTC
J: TRBJ2-5
D: TRBD1
V: TRBV28
size: NA

CDR3: CASSPRETGGRGYTF
DNA: TGCGCCAGCAGCCCCAGGGAAACAGGGGGCCGTGGCTACACCTTC
J: TRBJ1-2
D: TRBD1
V: TRBV4-3
size: NA

CDR3: CASSKMGLALDTQYF
DNA: TGTGCCAGCAGCAAAATGGGACTAGCGTTAGATACGCAGTATTTT
J: TRBJ2-3
D: TRBD2
V: TRBV3-1/TRBV3-2
size: few

CDR3: CASSPTADTQYF
DNA: TGTGCCAGCTCACCAACTGCCGATACGCAGTATTTT
J: TRBJ2-3
D: NA
V: TRBV18
size: NA

CDR3: CASSQGSPREFSRGTGELFF
DNA: TGTGCCAGCAGCCAAGGATCTCCGCGGGAGTTTAGTAGAGGCACCGGGGAGCTGTTTTTT
J: TRBJ2-2
D: TRBD2
V: TRBV3-1/TRBV3-2
size: NA

CDR3: CASQGHRNYNEQFF
DNA: TGTGCCAGTCAGGGACACCGTAACTACAATGAGCAGTTCTTC
J: TRBJ2-1
D: NA
V: TRBV28
size: NA

CDR3: CASSREGAIRGTGNEQFF
DNA: TGTGCCAGCAGCCGGGAAGGGGCGATCAGGGGCACTGGCAATGAGCAGTTCTTC
J: TRBJ2-1
D: NA
V: TRBV2
size: NA

CDR3: CASTILMNTEAFF
DNA: TGTGCCAGCACAATACTTATGAACACTGAAGCTTTCTTT
J: TRBJ1-1
D: NA
V: TRBV12-3/TRBV12-4
size: NA

CDR3: CASSQGSSYNEQFF
DNA: TGTGCCAGTTCCCAGGGAAGCTCCTACAATGAGCAGTTCTTC
J: TRBJ2-1
D: NA
V: TRBV19
size: NA

CDR3: CASSHRQVPSHGYTF
DNA: TGTGCCAGCAGCCACCGACAGGTACCTAGCCATGGCTACACCTTC
J: TRBJ1-2
D: NA
V: TRBV3-1/TRBV3-2
size: NA

CDR3: CASSAPGGAYEQYF
DNA: TGTGCCAGCAGTGCTCCCGGGGGGGCCTACGAGCAGTACTTC
J: TRBJ2-7
D: TRBD2
V: TRBV6-4
size: NA

CDR3: CASSYRDRTSRGYTF
DNA: TGTGCCAGCAGCTACCGGGACAGGACAAGTCGTGGCTACACCTTC
J: TRBJ1-2
D: TRBD1
V: TRBV28
size: NA

CDR3: CASSQMGRVYGYTF
DNA: TGTGCCAGCAGCCAAATGGGCAGGGTCTATGGCTACACCTTC
J: TRBJ1-2
D: NA
V: TRBV3-1/TRBV3-2
size: NA

CDR3: CASRTGSIVTQHF
DNA: TGTGCCAGCAGGACAGGATCTATCGTGACCCAGCATTTT
J: TRBJ1-5
D: NA
V: TRBV2
size: few

CDR3: CASSSPTGNEQFF
DNA: TGTGCCAGCAGCTCCCCGACAGGTAATGAGCAGTTCTTC
J: TRBJ2-1
D: NA
V: TRBV7-9
size: NA

CDR3: CASSLAGQTYTDTQYF
DNA: TGTGCCAGCAGCTTAGCGGGGCAGACCTACACAGATACGCAGTATTTT
J: TRBJ2-3
D: NA
V: TRBV7-6
size: NA

CDR3: CASSFQTAAFF
DNA: TGTGCCAGCAGCTTCCAAACCGCGGCTTTCTTT
J: TRBJ1-1
D: NA
V: TRBV6-5
size: NA